A selection of T cell receptor beta chains follows, all from one sample in a study of identical twins. TCRdb re-called the 5' RACE reads with MiXCR, one entry per CDR3 protein. The data hold 350,000 to 600,000 distinct CDR3 sequences, with 12% to 15% observed a single time. The sample also formed part of further work on yellow fever vaccine responses in identical twins.

The material sequenced was CD4+ T cells sorted from blood. Receptors originate from a woman between 18 and 29 years old in good health. Each CDR3 is given with its conserved first and last residue. A D gene is named only where the DNA matches it firmly. Size is stated for part of the rows, as once, few or many counts, or as a class when the clone is expanded.

TRBJ2-4,few,-,TRBV19,CASSITETLAKNIQYF,TGTGCCAGTAGTATTACAGAGACCTTAGCCAAAAACATTCAGTACTTC
TRBJ2-5,many,-,TRBV2,CASRGGPGETQYF,TGTGCCAGCAGAGGGGGGCCGGGAGAGACCCAGTACTTC
TRBJ2-7,-,TRBD2,TRBV12-3/TRBV12-4,CASSSTRAGGPYEQYF,TGTGCCAGCAGTTCCACCCGAGCGGGGGGCCCATACGAGCAGTACTTC
TRBJ2-3,few,TRBD2,TRBV11-2,CASSSIPSGFSPTGDTQYF,TGTGCCAGCAGCTCAATACCTAGCGGCTTTTCACCTACCGGGGATACGCAGTATTTT
TRBJ1-6,few,-,TRBV12-3/TRBV12-4,CASSRLGANSPLHF,TGTGCCAGCAGTCGCCTGGGAGCAAATTCACCCCTCCACTTT
TRBJ2-1,-,TRBD2,TRBV20-1,CSAYPPAGGSTYNEQFF,TGCAGTGCCTACCCCCCAGCGGGAGGATCGACCTACAATGAGCAGTTCTTC
TRBJ2-1,-,-,TRBV19,CASSPVQSYNEQFF,TGTGCCAGTAGCCCCGTCCAGTCCTACAATGAGCAGTTCTTC
TRBJ1-5,few,-,TRBV28,CASGGSNQPQHF,TGTGCCAGCGGAGGAAGCAATCAGCCCCAGCATTTT
TRBJ2-3,few,TRBD2,TRBV13,CASSSELAGAVTDTQYF,TGTGCCAGCAGCTCGGAACTAGCGGGGGCTGTCACAGATACGCAGTATTTT
TRBJ2-3,few,-,TRBV7-2,CASSFSGLYTDTQYF,TGTGCCAGCAGCTTCAGCGGCCTATACACAGATACGCAGTATTTT
TRBJ2-2,-,TRBD2,TRBV15,CATSTFASGGSGELFF,TGTGCCACCAGCACGTTTGCTAGCGGGGGATCCGGGGAGCTGTTTTTT
TRBJ2-1,few,TRBD1,TRBV5-1,CASSKGTDNNEQFF,TGCGCCAGCAGCAAAGGGACAGATAACAATGAGCAGTTCTTC
TRBJ1-6,few,TRBD1,TRBV20-1,CSARDRDSDSPLHF,TGCAGTGCTAGAGATCGGGACAGCGATTCACCCCTCCACTTT
TRBJ2-5,few,TRBD2,TRBV29-1,CSAGPGLGFSETQYF,TGCAGCGCGGGGCCGGGACTAGGTTTCAGTGAGACCCAGTACTTC
TRBJ2-5,few,-,TRBV29-1,CSVVGGVETQYF,TGCAGCGTTGTAGGGGGGGTGGAGACCCAGTACTTC
TRBJ2-1,few,-,TRBV20-1,CSASVEGAKERFF,TGCAGTGCTAGTGTCGAGGGAGCAAAAGAGCGGTTCTTC
TRBJ2-3,few,-,TRBV5-5,CASSFPGTDTQYF,TGTGCCAGCAGCTTTCCCGGGACAGATACGCAGTATTTT
TRBJ2-3,few,-,TRBV5-5,CASRNGTLSTDTQYF,TGTGCCAGCAGGAACGGGACCCTAAGCACAGATACGCAGTATTTT
TRBJ2-5,-,-,TRBV11-2,CASSSTSVKAQYF,TGTGCCAGCAGTTCGACCTCGGTGAAGGCCCAGTACTTC
TRBJ2-7,-,-,TRBV30,CAWNRRADEQYF,TGTGCCTGGAATCGCAGGGCCGACGAGCAGTACTTC
TRBJ2-3,-,TRBD2,TRBV5-1,CASSPLSPGTSRTDTQYF,TGCGCCAGCAGCCCACTAAGTCCCGGGACTAGCAGAACAGATACGCAGTATTTT
TRBJ2-2,-,TRBD1,TRBV12-3/TRBV12-4,CASSRRDRGTNTGELFF,TGTGCCAGCAGCCGAAGGGACAGGGGTACGAACACCGGGGAGCTGTTTTTT
TRBJ2-1,-,-,TRBV7-2,CASSPFGGGETYNEQFF,TGTGCCAGCAGCCCGTTTGGTGGCGGGGAGACTTACAATGAGCAGTTCTTC
TRBJ2-2,-,TRBD1,TRBV10-3,CAISEFGQGSGELFF,TGTGCCATCAGTGAGTTTGGACAGGGCTCCGGGGAGCTGTTTTTT
TRBJ2-2,few,-,TRBV28,CASRVQGPNTGELFF,TGTGCCAGCAGGGTACAGGGACCGAACACCGGGGAGCTGTTTTTT
TRBJ2-1,few,TRBD2,TRBV2,CASRLLAGSRYEQFF,TGTGCCAGCAGATTACTAGCGGGGTCGAGGTATGAGCAGTTCTTC
TRBJ1-5,-,-,TRBV12-3/TRBV12-4,CASTRRGSNQPQHF,TGTGCCAGCACCCGACGAGGGAGCAATCAGCCCCAGCATTTT
TRBJ2-2,few,-,TRBV6-2/TRBV6-3,CASRHTGTGELFF,TGTGCCAGCAGACACACAGGAACCGGGGAGCTGTTTTTT
TRBJ1-2,few,-,TRBV29-1,CSVADRNNGYTF,TGCAGCGTTGCTGACAGAAATAATGGCTACACCTTC
TRBJ1-2,-,-,TRBV20-1,CSAPSPFPDYGYTF,TGCAGTGCTCCTAGCCCCTTCCCCGACTATGGCTACACCTTC
TRBJ2-7,-,TRBD2,TRBV24-1,CATATSGRSYEQYF,TGTGCCACGGCGACTAGCGGGCGCTCCTACGAGCAGTACTTC
TRBJ2-1,-,-,TRBV29-1,CSARTLEQFF,TGCAGCGCCCGGACCTTAGAGCAGTTCTTC
TRBJ2-2,few,TRBD1,TRBV28,CASSSTGWTGELFF,TGTGCCAGCAGTTCGACAGGGTGGACCGGGGAGCTGTTTTTT
TRBJ2-1,-,-,TRBV29-1,CSGAGSSDTYNEQFF,TGCAGCGGCGCCGGGTCTAGCGATACCTACAATGAGCAGTTCTTC
TRBJ2-3,many,-,TRBV7-2,CASSLRVGAGQPMGQYF,TGTGCCAGCAGCTTAAGAGTCGGAGCGGGTCAACCGATGGGGCAGTATTTT
TRBJ2-1,many,TRBD2,TRBV6-1,CASRSSGSYNEQFF,TGTGCCAGCAGATCTAGCGGCTCCTACAATGAGCAGTTCTTC
TRBJ2-6,-,-,TRBV20-1,CSAKDRRSGANVLTF,TGCAGTGCTAAAGACAGGCGATCTGGGGCCAACGTCCTGACTTTC
TRBJ2-2,-,TRBD2,TRBV12-3/TRBV12-4,CASSIRLAGGRRELFF,TGTGCCAGCAGTATCCGACTAGCGGGGGGGCGCAGGGAGCTGTTTTTT
TRBJ2-1,-,-,TRBV11-2,CASSFSFGGEASYNEQFF,TGTGCCAGCAGCTTTAGTTTTGGGGGCGAGGCCTCCTACAATGAGCAGTTCTTC
TRBJ2-3,-,-,TRBV19,CASSTSSDTQYF,TGTGCCAGTAGTACAAGCTCAGATACGCAGTATTTT
TRBJ2-1,few,-,TRBV2,CASSEDRFYNEQFF,TGTGCCAGCAGTGAAGATAGGTTTTACAATGAGCAGTTCTTC
TRBJ2-7,-,TRBD1,TRBV18,CASSEGQGTLYEQYF,TGTGCCAGCTCAGAGGGACAGGGGACTCTCTACGAGCAGTACTTC
TRBJ2-1,-,TRBD2,TRBV27,CASSLYTSGGTHSYNEQFF,TGTGCCAGCAGTTTATATACTAGCGGGGGGACCCACTCCTACAATGAGCAGTTCTTC
TRBJ2-3,few,-,TRBV7-6,CASSLVGSRTTDTQYF,TGTGCCAGCAGCTTAGTCGGTTCCAGGACCACAGATACGCAGTATTTT
TRBJ2-3,-,TRBD1,TRBV12-3/TRBV12-4,CASGTAIDTQYF,TGTGCCAGCGGGACAGCCATAGATACGCAGTATTTT
TRBJ2-1,few,TRBD2,TRBV29-1,CSSKTSYEQFF,TGCAGCTCAAAGACTAGCTATGAGCAGTTCTTC
TRBJ2-5,few,TRBD2,TRBV5-1,CASRPAGGVVRTQYF,TGCGCCAGCCGGCCAGCGGGAGGGGTAGTGAGAACCCAGTACTTC
TRBJ2-7,few,TRBD1,TRBV3-1,CASSQERSPGGKYEQYF,TGTGCCAGCAGCCAAGAGAGAAGTCCAGGGGGCAAATACGAGCAGTACTTC
TRBJ2-5,-,-,TRBV7-9,CASSLLLGGVGTQYF,TGTGCCAGCAGCTTACTTCTCGGTGGTGTGGGGACCCAGTACTTC